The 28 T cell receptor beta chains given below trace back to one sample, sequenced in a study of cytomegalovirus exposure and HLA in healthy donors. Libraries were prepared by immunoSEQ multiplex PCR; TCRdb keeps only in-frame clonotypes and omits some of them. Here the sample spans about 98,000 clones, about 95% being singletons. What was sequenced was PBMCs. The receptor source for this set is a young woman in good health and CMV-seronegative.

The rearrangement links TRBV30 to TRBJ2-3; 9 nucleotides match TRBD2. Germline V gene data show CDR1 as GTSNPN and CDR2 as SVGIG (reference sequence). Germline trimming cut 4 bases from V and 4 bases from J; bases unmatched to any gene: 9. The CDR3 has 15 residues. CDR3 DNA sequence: TGTGCCTGGACCTCACCCAAGCGGGGGGCAGATACGCAGTATTTT. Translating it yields CAWTSPKRGADTQYF.

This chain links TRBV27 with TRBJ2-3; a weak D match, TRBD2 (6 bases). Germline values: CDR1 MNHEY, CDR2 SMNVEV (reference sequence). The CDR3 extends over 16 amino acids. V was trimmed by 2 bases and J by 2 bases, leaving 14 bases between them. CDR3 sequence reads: CASSLNRGRNTDTQYF. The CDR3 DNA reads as TGTGCCAGCAGTTTAAATCGGGGGAGAAACACAGATACGCAGTATTTT.

The chain's CDR3 is CASSMDREKLFF. For the CDR3, the DNA is TGTGCCAGCAGTATGGACAGGGAGAAACTGTTTTTT. The chain uses TRBV2 and TRBJ1-4; 8 positions agree with TRBD1. The CDR3 extends over 12 amino acids. The germline V gene has CDR1 SNHLY and CDR2 FYNNEI. J was trimmed by 11 bases and V by 5 bases; bases with no gene match: 4.

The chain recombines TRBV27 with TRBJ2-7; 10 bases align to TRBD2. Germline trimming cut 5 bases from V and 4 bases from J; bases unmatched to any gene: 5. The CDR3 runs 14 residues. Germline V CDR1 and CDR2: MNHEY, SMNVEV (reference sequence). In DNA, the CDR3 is TGTGCCAGCAGTCCGCTAGCGGGAGAATACGAGCAGTACTTC. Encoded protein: CASSPLAGEYEQYF.

The CDR3 nucleotides read TGTGCCAGCAGTGAGAACAGGGGAGAGCAGCCCCAGCATTTT. It translates to CASSENRGEQPQHF. This chain joins TRBV2 and TRBJ1-5; 7 nucleotides match TRBD1. CDR3 length: 14 residues. The germline gives CDR1 SNHLY, CDR2 FYNNEI. Germline trimming cut 3 bases from V and 7 bases from J; bases unmatched to any gene: 6. Full variable domain (outside the CDR3, taken from reference TRBV2 and TRBJ1-5): EPEVTQTPSHQVTQMGQEVILRCVPISNHLYFYWYRQILGQKVEFLVSFYNNEISEKSEIFDDQFSVERPDGSNFTLKIRSTKLEDSAMYFCASSENRGEQPQHFGDGTRLSIL.

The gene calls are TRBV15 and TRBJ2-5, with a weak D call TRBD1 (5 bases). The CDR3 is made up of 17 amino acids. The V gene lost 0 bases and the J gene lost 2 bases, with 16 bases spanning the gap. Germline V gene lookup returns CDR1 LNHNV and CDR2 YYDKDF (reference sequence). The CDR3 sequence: CATSRDGRMGQQETQYF. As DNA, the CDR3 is TGTGCCACCAGCAGAGATGGCCGCATGGGGCAACAAGAGACCCAGTACTTC.

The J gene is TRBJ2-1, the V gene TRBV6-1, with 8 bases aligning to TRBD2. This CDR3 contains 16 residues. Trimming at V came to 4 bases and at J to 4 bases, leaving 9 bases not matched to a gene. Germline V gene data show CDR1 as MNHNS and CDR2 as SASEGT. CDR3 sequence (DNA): TGTGCCAGCAGTGCCGGGGGGGGAGGGAAGTACAATGAGCAGTTCTTC. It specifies CASSAGGGGKYNEQFF.

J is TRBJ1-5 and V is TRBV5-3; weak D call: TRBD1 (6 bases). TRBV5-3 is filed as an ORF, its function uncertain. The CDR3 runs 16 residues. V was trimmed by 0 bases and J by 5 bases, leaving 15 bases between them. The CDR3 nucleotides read TGTGCCAGAAGCTTGGATCGGCAGGGGACCTATCAGCCCCAGCATTTT. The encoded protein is CARSLDRQGTYQPQHF.

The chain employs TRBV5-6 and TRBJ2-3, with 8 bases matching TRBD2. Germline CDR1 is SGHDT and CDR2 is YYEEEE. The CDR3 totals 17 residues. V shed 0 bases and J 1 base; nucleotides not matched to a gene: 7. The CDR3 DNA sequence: TGTGCCAGCAGCTTGGACTCGACTAGCGCCGGCACAGATACGCAGTATTTT. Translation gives CASSLDSTSAGTDTQYF.

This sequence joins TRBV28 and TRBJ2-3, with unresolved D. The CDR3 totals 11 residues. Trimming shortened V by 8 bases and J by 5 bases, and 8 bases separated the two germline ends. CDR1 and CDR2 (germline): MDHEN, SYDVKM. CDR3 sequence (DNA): TGTGCCAGCTTCCAGGTAGATACGCAGTATTTT. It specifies CASFQVDTQYF.

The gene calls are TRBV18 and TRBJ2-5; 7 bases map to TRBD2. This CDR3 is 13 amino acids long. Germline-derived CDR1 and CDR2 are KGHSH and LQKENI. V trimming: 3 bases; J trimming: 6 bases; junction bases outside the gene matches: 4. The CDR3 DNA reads TGTGCCAGCTCACCGACGGGGGGAAAGACCCAGTACTTC. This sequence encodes CASSPTGGKTQYF.

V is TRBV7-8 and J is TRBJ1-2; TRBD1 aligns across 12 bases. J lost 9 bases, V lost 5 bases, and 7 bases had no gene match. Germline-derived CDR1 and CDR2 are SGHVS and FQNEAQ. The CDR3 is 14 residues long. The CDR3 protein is CASSAGQGARSYTF. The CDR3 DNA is TGTGCCAGCAGCGCGGGACAGGGGGCAAGGAGCTACACCTTC.

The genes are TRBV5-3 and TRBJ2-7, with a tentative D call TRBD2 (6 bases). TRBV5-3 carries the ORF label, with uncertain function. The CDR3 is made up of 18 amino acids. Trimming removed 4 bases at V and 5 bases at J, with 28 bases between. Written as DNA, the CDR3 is TGTGCCAGAAGCCATAGCGGACCTACGAGGGGAAGAGGCCACGAGCAGTACTTC. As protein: CARSHSGPTRGRGHEQYF.

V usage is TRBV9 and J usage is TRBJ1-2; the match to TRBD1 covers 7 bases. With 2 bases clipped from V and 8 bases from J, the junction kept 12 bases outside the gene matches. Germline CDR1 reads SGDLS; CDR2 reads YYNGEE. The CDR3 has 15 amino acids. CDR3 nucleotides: TGTGCCAGCAGCGTCCTAGGACAGGCCCCCTTAGGCTACACCTTC. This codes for CASSVLGQAPLGYTF.

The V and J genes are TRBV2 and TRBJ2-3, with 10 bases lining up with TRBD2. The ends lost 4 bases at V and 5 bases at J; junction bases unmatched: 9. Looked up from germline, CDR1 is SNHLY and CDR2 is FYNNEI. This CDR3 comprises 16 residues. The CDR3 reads CASSGGSSGGGDTQYF. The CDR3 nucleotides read TGTGCCAGCAGTGGCGGGAGCAGCGGGGGGGGAGATACGCAGTATTTT.

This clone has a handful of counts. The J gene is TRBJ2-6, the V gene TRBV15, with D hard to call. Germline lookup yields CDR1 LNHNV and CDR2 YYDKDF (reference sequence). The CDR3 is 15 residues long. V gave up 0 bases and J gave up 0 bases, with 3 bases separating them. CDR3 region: CATSRDNSGANVLTF. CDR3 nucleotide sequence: TGTGCCACCAGCAGAGACAACTCTGGGGCCAACGTCCTGACTTTC.

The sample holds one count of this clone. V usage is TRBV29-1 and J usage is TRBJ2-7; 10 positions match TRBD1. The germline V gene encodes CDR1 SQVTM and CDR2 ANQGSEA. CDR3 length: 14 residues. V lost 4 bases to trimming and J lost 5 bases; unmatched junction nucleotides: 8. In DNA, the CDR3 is TGCAGCGTTGTCTGGGACAGGGGTCGGGACGAGCAGTACTTC. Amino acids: CSVVWDRGRDEQYF.

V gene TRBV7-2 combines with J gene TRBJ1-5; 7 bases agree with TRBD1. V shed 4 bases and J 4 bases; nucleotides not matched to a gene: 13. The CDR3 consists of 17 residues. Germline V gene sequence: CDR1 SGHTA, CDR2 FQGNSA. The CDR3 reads CASSSPTGTLFNQPQHF. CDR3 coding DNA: TGTGCCAGCAGCTCCCCGACAGGGACCCTCTTTAATCAGCCCCAGCATTTT.

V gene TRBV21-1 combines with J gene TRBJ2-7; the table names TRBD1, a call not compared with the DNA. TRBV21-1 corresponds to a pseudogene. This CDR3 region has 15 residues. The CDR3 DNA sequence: TGTGCCAGCAGCCCCGGGACAGGGTGGTCCTACGAGCAGTACTTC. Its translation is CASSPGTGWSYEQYF.

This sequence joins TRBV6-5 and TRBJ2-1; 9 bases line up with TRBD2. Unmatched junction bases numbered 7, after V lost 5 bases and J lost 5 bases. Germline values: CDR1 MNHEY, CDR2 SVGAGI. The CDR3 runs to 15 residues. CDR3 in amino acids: CASSNPAGGDNEQFF. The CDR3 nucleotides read TGTGCCAGCAGTAATCCAGCGGGAGGAGACAATGAGCAGTTCTTC.

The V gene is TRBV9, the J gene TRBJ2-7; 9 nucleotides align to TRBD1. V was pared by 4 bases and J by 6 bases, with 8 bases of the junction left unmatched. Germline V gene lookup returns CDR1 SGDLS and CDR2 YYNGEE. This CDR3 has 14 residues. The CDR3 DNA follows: TGTGCCAGCAGCACCTCCGGGACAGGGCGCGAGCAGTACTTC. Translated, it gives CASSTSGTGREQYF. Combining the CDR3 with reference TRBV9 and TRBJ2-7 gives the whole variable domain DSGVTQTPKHLITATGQRVTLRCSPRSGDLSVYWYQQSLDQGLQFLIQYYNGEERAKGNILERFSAQQFPDLHSELNLSSLELGDSALYFCASSTSGTGREQYFGPGTRLTVT.

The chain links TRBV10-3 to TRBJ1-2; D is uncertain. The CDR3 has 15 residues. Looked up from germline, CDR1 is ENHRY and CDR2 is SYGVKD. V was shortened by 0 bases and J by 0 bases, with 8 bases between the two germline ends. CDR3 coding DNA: TGTGCCATCAGTGAGTCACAGCCAGCTAACTATGGCTACACCTTC. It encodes CAISESQPANYGYTF.

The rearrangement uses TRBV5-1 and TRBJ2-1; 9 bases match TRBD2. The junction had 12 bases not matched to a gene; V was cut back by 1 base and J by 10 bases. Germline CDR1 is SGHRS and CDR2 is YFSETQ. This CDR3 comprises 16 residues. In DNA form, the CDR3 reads TGCGCCAGCAGCTTGAGCACTGGGACTAGCCCCAGGGAGCAGTTCTTC. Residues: CASSLSTGTSPREQFF.

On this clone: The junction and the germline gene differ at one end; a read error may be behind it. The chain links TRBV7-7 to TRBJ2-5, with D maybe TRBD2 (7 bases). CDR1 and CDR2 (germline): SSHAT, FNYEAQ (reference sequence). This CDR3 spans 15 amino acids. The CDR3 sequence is CASSIDRGGPETQYF. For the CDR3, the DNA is TGTGCTAGCAGCATCGATAGGGGGGGCCCGGAGACCCAGTACTTC.

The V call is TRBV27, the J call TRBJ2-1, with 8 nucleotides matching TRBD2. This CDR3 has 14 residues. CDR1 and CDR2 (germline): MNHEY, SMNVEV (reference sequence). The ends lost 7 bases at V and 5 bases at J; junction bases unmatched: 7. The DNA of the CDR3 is TGTGCCAGCACATATAGCGGGGACAACAATGAGCAGTTCTTC. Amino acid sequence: CASTYSGDNNEQFF.

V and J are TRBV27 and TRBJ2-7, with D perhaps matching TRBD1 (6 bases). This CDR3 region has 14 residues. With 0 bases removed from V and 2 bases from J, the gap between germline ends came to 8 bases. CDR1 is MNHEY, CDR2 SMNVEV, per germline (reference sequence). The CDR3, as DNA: TGTGCCAGCAGTTTATCGACAGGACCCTACGAGCAGTACTTC. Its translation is CASSLSTGPYEQYF.

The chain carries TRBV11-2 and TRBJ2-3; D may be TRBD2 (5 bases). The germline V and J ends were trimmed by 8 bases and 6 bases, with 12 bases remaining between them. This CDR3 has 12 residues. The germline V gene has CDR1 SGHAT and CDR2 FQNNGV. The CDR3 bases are TGTGCCAGCGGGCCACTAGGGGATACGCAGTATTTT. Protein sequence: CASGPLGDTQYF.

This CDR3 is CASSPPDSSSYEQYF. The CDR3 DNA sequence: TGTGCCAGCAGCCCGCCCGACAGTAGCTCCTACGAGCAGTACTTC. The chain couples TRBV11-2 to TRBJ2-7; D might be TRBD1 (5 bases). Germline CDR1 is SGHAT and CDR2 is FQNNGV. The CDR3 contains 15 residues. The V gene lost 5 bases and the J gene lost 0 bases, with 14 bases spanning the gap.